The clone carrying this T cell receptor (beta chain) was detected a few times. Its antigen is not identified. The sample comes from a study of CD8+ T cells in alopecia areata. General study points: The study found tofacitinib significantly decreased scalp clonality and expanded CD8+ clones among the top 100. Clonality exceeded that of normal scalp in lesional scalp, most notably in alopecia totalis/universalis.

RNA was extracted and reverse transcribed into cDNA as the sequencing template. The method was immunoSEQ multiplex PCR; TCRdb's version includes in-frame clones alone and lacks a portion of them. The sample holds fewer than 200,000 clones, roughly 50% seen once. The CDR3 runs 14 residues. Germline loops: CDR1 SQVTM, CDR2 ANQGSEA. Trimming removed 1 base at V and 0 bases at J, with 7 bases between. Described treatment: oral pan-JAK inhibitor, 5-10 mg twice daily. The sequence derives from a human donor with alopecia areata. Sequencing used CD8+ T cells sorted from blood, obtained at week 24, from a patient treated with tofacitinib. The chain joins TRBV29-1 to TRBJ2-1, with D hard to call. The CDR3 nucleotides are TGCAGCGTTGAAGGAGTTCCCTCCTACAATGAGCAGTTCTTC. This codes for CSVEGVPSYNEQFF.